One and the same sample provided the 23 T cell receptor beta chains below, sequenced in a study of T cells in Graves' hyperthyroidism and ophthalmopathy. Researchers took RNA transcripts and amplified the TCR beta CDR3 regions from them. The TCR CDR3 first-round RT-PCR relied on the HTBI primer set. TCRdb reprocessed the multiplex PCR reads with MiXCR, giving one entry per CDR3 protein. Of 500,000 to 800,000 distinct CDR3 sequences in the sample, 45% were seen once. Sequencing input: peripheral blood or thyroid tissue (not recorded which). The source is an adult man with Graves' disease, either hyperthyroidism or ophthalmopathy (not recorded which).

The chain combines TRBV20-1 with TRBJ1-3; D perhaps matches TRBD1 (6 bases). Germline-derived CDR1 and CDR2 are DFQATT and SNEGSKA (reference sequence). CDR3 length: 13 amino acids. Trimming removed 8 bases at V and 0 bases at J, with 11 bases between. The CDR3 spells CSSTGLSGNTIYF. The CDR3, as DNA: TGCAGTTCTACAGGGCTCTCTGGAAACACCATATATTTT.

Regarding this clonotype: One end of the junction varies from germline; a read error may be responsible. The chain couples TRBV5-6 to TRBJ2-7; D is unresolved. The CDR3 is 12 residues long. Germline V gene sequence: CDR1 SGHDT, CDR2 YYEEEE. CDR3 nucleotides: TGTGCCAGCAGCCAGTTGTTCTACCAGCAGTACTTC. Translation gives CASSQLFYQQYF.

V and J are TRBV7-6 and TRBJ2-7; possible D gene TRBD2, 7 bases. Trimming cost V 5 bases and J 0 bases, with 23 bases left between them. Germline V gives CDR1 SGHVS, CDR2 FNYEAQ. The CDR3 spans 18 residues. DNA of the CDR3: TGTGCCAGCAGCCAAGATTACGCGGGGGACACAAGCTCCTACGAGCAGTACTTC. It codes for CASSQDYAGDTSSYEQYF.

This clonotype was counted a few times. The rearrangement uses TRBV20-1 and TRBJ1-1; D unclear. From germline, CDR1 is DFQATT and CDR2 SNEGSKA (reference sequence). V lost 5 bases, J lost 4 bases, and 11 bases lay in between. This CDR3 spans 12 amino acids. The CDR3 here is CSAGRRGTEAFF. The CDR3 DNA is TGCAGTGCTGGACGTCGGGGCACTGAAGCTTTCTTT.

The rearrangement uses TRBV19 and TRBJ1-1; D gene uncertain. Germline CDR1 reads LNHDA; CDR2 reads SQIVND (reference sequence). V lost 4 bases to trimming and J lost 3 bases, with 12 bases between them. The CDR3 is made up of 14 amino acids. CDR3 region: CASSKTGWDTEAFF. The CDR3 nucleotides read TGTGCCAGTAGTAAAACTGGGTGGGACACTGAAGCTTTCTTT.

A note on this clonotype: A single base separates this from a much larger clone, so it may be a read error. J is TRBJ1-1 and V is TRBV2; D remains unclear. The CDR3 totals 11 residues. From germline, CDR1 is SNHLY and CDR2 FYNNEI. The CDR3 is CAGSEITEAFF. The DNA for the CDR3 is TGTGCCGGCAGTGAAATCACTGAAGCTTTCTTT.

A word on this clonotype: A much more abundant neighbour one base away suggests this may be a read error. The chain couples TRBV7-6 to TRBJ2-7, with 8 bases fitting TRBD2. The germline V gene has CDR1 SGHVS and CDR2 FNYEAQ. CDR3 length: 16 residues. The V segment lost 5 bases and the J segment 5 bases; nucleotides outside the gene matches: 14. The CDR3 DNA sequence: TGTGCCAGCAGCCCAGGGCTCCTAGCGGGCGTCGACGAGCAGTACTTC. Residues: CASSPGLLAGVDEQYF. Drawing the rest from reference TRBV7-6 and TRBJ2-7, the complete variable domain is GAGVSQSPRYKVTKRGQDVALRCDPISGHVSLYWYRQALGQGPEFLTYFNYEAQQDKSGLPNDRFSAERPEGSISTLTIQRTEQRDSAMYRCASSPGLLAGVDEQYFGPGTRLTVT.

This clonotype was counted many times. The CDR3 spells CASSLADKSNQPQHF. In DNA form, the CDR3 reads TGTGCCAGCAGCTTAGCCGACAAAAGCAATCAGCCCCAGCATTTT. This sequence joins TRBV7-2 and TRBJ1-5; D ambiguous. The CDR3 sequence is 15 residues long. Looked up from germline, CDR1 is SGHTA and CDR2 is FQGNSA. Trimming took 0 bases from V and 1 from J, leaving 7 bases between them.

This clonotype was seen only a few times. V and J are TRBV6-6 and TRBJ2-5; D call uncertain. The CDR3 totals 14 residues. Germline V gene lookup returns CDR1 MNHNY and CDR2 SVGAGI (reference sequence). Trimming removed 5 bases from V and 1 base from J, with 11 bases in between. The chain's CDR3 is CASSLEQRQETQYF. The CDR3 bases are TGTGCCAGCAGTCTAGAACAGCGCCAAGAGACCCAGTACTTC.

The rearrangement joins TRBV5-1 to TRBJ1-4; D is undetermined. The germline V gene has CDR1 SGHRS and CDR2 YFSETQ. The V gene lost 2 bases and the J gene lost 0 bases, with 8 bases spanning the gap. The CDR3 has 15 amino acids. CDR3: CASSFDRSTNEKLFF. The CDR3 bases are TGCGCCAGCAGCTTCGACCGATCAACTAATGAAAAACTGTTTTTT.

Many counts were recorded for this clonotype. V usage is TRBV12-3 or TRBV12-4 and J usage is TRBJ1-4, with TRBD1 identical over 9 bases. CDR3 size: 15 residues. The V and J ends lost 5 bases and 10 bases, in that order; junction bases with no gene match: 11. As DNA, the CDR3 is TGTGCCAGCAGTGGGGACAGGGATGGTCGTGGAAAACTGTTTTTT. Protein: CASSGDRDGRGKLFF.

In its sample, this clonotype was seen many times. The J gene is TRBJ2-5, the V gene TRBV29-1, with 7 bases lining up with TRBD1. Losses at the gene ends were 3 bases for V and 5 bases for J; bases not matched to a gene: 6. The CDR3 covers 13 residues. Germline V CDR1 and CDR2: SQVTM, ANQGSEA. This chain's CDR3 is CSVEGQQGETQYF. DNA for the CDR3: TGCAGCGTTGAGGGACAGCAAGGGGAGACCCAGTACTTC.

The rearrangement links TRBV24-1 to TRBJ2-7; 10 positions match TRBD1. The CDR3 extends over 17 amino acids. Germline V CDR1 and CDR2: KGHDR, SFDVKD. V lost 3 bases and J lost 6; bases outside the gene matches: 13. CDR3 sequence reads: CATSDPQRQGAMGEQYF. DNA for the CDR3: TGTGCCACCAGTGATCCGCAAAGACAGGGGGCGATGGGCGAGCAGTACTTC.

V and J are TRBV2 and TRBJ2-6, with D perhaps TRBD1 (6 bases). V lost 6 bases and J lost 9, with 15 bases in between. CDR1 is SNHLY and CDR2 is FYNNEI in the germline V gene. The CDR3 covers 14 residues. The CDR3 coding sequence is TGTGCCAGCAGGACACGGACAGCTAGCAACGTCCTGACTTTC. It translates to CASRTRTASNVLTF.

This clonotype occurred many times. V and J are TRBV19 and TRBJ1-4; D is unclear. The length of the CDR3 is 14 residues. Germline CDR1 is LNHDA and CDR2 is SQIVND (reference sequence). V lost 4 bases and J 1 base, leaving 7 bases between the germline ends. CDR3 amino acids: CASSRTETNEKLFF. In nucleotides, the CDR3 is TGTGCCAGTAGTAGGACGGAAACTAATGAAAAACTGTTTTTT.

Ten or more counts support this clonotype. For the CDR3, the DNA is TGTGCCAGCAGTGAAGGGGGGCCTGGGGCCAACGTCCTGACTTTC. This gives the protein CASSEGGPGANVLTF. J is TRBJ2-6 and V is TRBV2; TRBD1 might be the D (6 bases). The CDR3 spans 15 residues. Germline loops: CDR1 SNHLY, CDR2 FYNNEI. V was pared by 1 base and J by 2 bases, with 6 bases between.

This clonotype came up many times. V usage is TRBV20-1 and J usage is TRBJ2-7, with TRBD2 as a possible D gene (6 bases). This CDR3 spans 12 amino acids. Germline CDR1 and CDR2: DFQATT and SNEGSKA (reference sequence). Trimming took off 6 bases at V and 1 base at J, with 10 bases between the two ends. The CDR3 sequence is CSAGTDSYEQYF. The CDR3 nucleotides read TGCAGTGCGGGGACTGATTCCTACGAGCAGTACTTC.

At least ten counts were recorded for this clonotype. J is TRBJ1-3 and V is TRBV9; no reliable D call. With 4 bases removed from V and 0 bases from J, the gap between germline ends came to 14 bases. Germline CDR1 and CDR2: SGDLS and YYNGEE. This CDR3 spans 16 amino acids. This CDR3 reads CASSTADGISGNTIYF. The CDR3, as DNA: TGTGCCAGCAGCACCGCGGACGGAATCTCTGGAAACACCATATATTTT.

A few counts support this clonotype. This chain links TRBV6-5 with TRBJ2-7; 7 nucleotides agree with TRBD2. The CDR3 consists of 14 residues. With 7 bases clipped from V and 1 base from J, the junction kept 7 bases outside the gene matches. Germline lookup yields CDR1 MNHEY and CDR2 SVGAGI. In DNA form, the CDR3 reads TGTGCCAGCACCTCCGGAGCGGGATCCTACGAGCAGTACTTC. This gives the protein CASTSGAGSYEQYF.

The J gene is TRBJ1-6, the V gene TRBV25-1, with 7 bases matching TRBD1. This CDR3 contains 14 residues. J was trimmed by 9 bases and V by 2 bases; bases with no gene match: 4. CDR1 MGHDK and CDR2 SYGVNS come from the germline V gene. The CDR3 protein is CASSETTGLSPLHF. The DNA of the CDR3 is TGTGCCAGCAGTGAAACGACAGGGCTTTCACCCCTCCACTTT. Using reference TRBV25-1 and TRBJ1-6 for the parts outside the CDR3, the full variable domain is EADIYQTPRYLVIGTGKKITLECSQTMGHDKMYWYQQDPGMELHLIHYSYGVNSTEKGDLSSESTVSRIRTEHFPLTLESARPSHTSQYLCASSETTGLSPLHFGNGTRLTVT.

This clonotype was seen a single time. At one end the junction does not follow the germline gene, possibly because of a read error. The chain links TRBV10-2 to TRBJ2-7; 8 bases fit TRBD2. This CDR3 contains 17 residues. The germline CDR1 and CDR2 sequences are WSHSY and SAAADI. The CDR3 DNA is TGTGCCAGCAGCCCGATCCGGGGCGCGGGGGGACACTACGAGCAGTACTTC. Translated, it gives CASSPIRGAGGHYEQYF.

This clonotype was seen ten or more times. This chain connects TRBV7-8 to TRBJ2-5; D not resolved. Trimming stripped 0 bases from V and 0 bases from J, with 8 bases between. Germline values: CDR1 SGHVS, CDR2 FQNEAQ. This CDR3 is built from 15 residues. The CDR3 region is CASSLARGDQETQYF. CDR3 nucleotides: TGTGCCAGCAGCTTAGCCCGTGGGGACCAAGAGACCCAGTACTTC.

Points on this clonotype: The germline gene is not matched at one end of the junction; a read error may be the cause. The chain uses TRBV24-1 and TRBJ1-2; maybe TRBD1 (5 bases). The CDR3 totals 15 residues. Germline-derived CDR1 and CDR2 are KGHDR and SFDVKD. The CDR3 DNA reads TGTGCCAGCAGTTACTCGGGGGGGTCCAACTATGGCTACACCTTC. It specifies CASSYSGGSNYGYTF.